This T cell receptor beta chain was sequenced during a study of shared clonotypes between healthy human individuals. Points from the study as a whole: Sample collection involved blood only; tissue repertoires are likely different.

Naive CD8 cells lacked CD45RO and underwent positive selection for CCR7, leaving out terminally differentiated effector memory CD45RA+ cells. Donors, healthy HIV-negative adults, lacked recent acute infections or vaccinations. Germline V gene sequence: CDR1 MNHEY, CDR2 SMNVEV (reference sequence). The CDR3 contains 14 residues. V was shortened by 5 bases and J by 15 bases, with 23 bases between the two germline ends. Produced via immunoSEQ multiplex PCR; TCRdb's table is partial and in-frame only. This repertoire shows hundreds of thousands of clones, approximately 96% found once; its top ten account for about 0.11%. Turning to this clone: Its antigen remains unidentified.

This TCR derives from a woman aged 25-40 years in good health. Sequenced sample: naive CD8+ T cells sorted from blood. The V gene is TRBV27, the J gene TRBJ1-5, with D possibly matching TRBD1 (6 bases). The CDR3 coding sequence is TGTGCCAGCAGTCATACGGGCGGGGGGCAAGGTTTGCATTTT. The encoded protein is CASSHTGGGQGLHF.